The clone carrying this TCR beta chain was observed a single time. Antigen: not known. TCRdb keeps only in-frame clones here, not all; method: immunoSEQ multiplex PCR. Of about 2.1 million clones in the sample, 80% to 95% are singletons; the top ten hold more than 1.5%. The V end lost 5 bases, the J end lost 4 bases, and 17 bases lay between the germline ends. The CDR3 extends over 16 amino acids. Per the germline V gene, CDR1 is MDHEN and CDR2 is SYDVKM. This sample was taken from a study of shared clonotypes between healthy human individuals. Whole-study context: Per donor, three plates held CD4 naive cells, three held CD4 memory, two held CD8 naive and one held CD8 memory.

Overall study results and limits: The rarefaction results pointed to incomplete sorted-subset sequencing despite large depth. It was only blood that was sampled, and tissue repertoires likely differ.

It was CD45RO-negative cells, positively selected for CCR7, that made up naive CD8 cells, with terminally differentiated effector memory CD45RA+ cells excluded. Healthy adults negative for HIV, lacking recent acute infections or vaccinations, served as donors. The TCR originated in a man between 18 and 35 years old in good health. Some clones in this sample may be carry-over from other donors' samples. This sequence joins TRBV28 and TRBJ1-4; maybe TRBD1 (5 bases). The sample was naive CD8+ T cells from PBMCs. In DNA form, the CDR3 reads TGTGCCAGCAGTCTTCCCTCGACAGCTTATAATGAAAAACTGTTTTTT. Its translation: CASSLPSTAYNEKLFF.